This T cell receptor beta chain was sequenced during a study of blood T cell repertoires in COVID-19. In the authors' workflow: Reference gene primers were amplified, and this amplification served to estimate nucleated cell counts. The repertoire was sequenced with immunoSEQ multiplex PCR; TCRdb's copy has only in-frame clones and lacks some. V and J calls plus clone size are reproduced from that table; the DNA served to infer D and trimming. The table shows around 120,000 clones, with around 79% occurring only once. The germline V gene has CDR1 MDHEN and CDR2 SYDVKM. V lost 1 base, J lost 8 bases, and 16 bases stayed unmatched. The CDR3 totals 17 residues.

The TCR originated in a man aged 45-65 years with acute or convalescent COVID-19. Sequences were obtained from peripheral blood. The chain combines TRBV28 with TRBJ1-2; 7 nucleotides agree with TRBD1. The CDR3 loop is CASSLLGDSFFSWGYTF. In nucleotides, the CDR3 is TGTGCCAGCAGTTTATTGGGGGACAGCTTCTTTAGTTGGGGCTACACCTTC.